Listed below are T cell receptor beta chains from one sample, sequenced in a study of shared clonotypes between healthy human individuals. TCRdb keeps only in-frame clones here, not all; method: immunoSEQ multiplex PCR. The table shows 2 million to 2.5 million clones, with 85% to 95% occurring only once. Sequenced: naive CD4+ T cells from PBMCs. The receptors shown here come from a man aged 18-30 years in good health. Some clones in this sample may be carry-over from other donors' samples. Both conserved end residues are part of each CDR3. The order of the fields is V gene, J gene, D gene, CDR3 length, clone size, CDR3 protein, CDR3 DNA. The D gene is left open where the match is weak. The size field is filled for only some rows; it gives once, few, many or a size class.

v_call: TRBV7-9; j_call: TRBJ1-5; d_call: .; cdr3_length: 17; clone_size: .; cdr3_aa: CASSLGAGGPYNQPQHF; cdr3_nt: TGTGCCAGCAGCTTGGGGGCCGGAGGGCCTTACAATCAGCCCCAGCATTTT
v_call: TRBV30; j_call: TRBJ1-2; d_call: TRBD1; cdr3_length: 13; clone_size: .; cdr3_aa: CAWSATGGKGYTF; cdr3_nt: TGTGCCTGGAGCGCGACAGGGGGAAAGGGCTACACCTTC
v_call: TRBV6-5; j_call: TRBJ2-7; d_call: TRBD1; cdr3_length: 14; clone_size: .; cdr3_aa: CASRKGQGAYEQYF; cdr3_nt: TGTGCCAGCAGGAAGGGGCAGGGGGCGTACGAGCAGTACTTC
v_call: TRBV4-1; j_call: TRBJ2-7; d_call: TRBD2; cdr3_length: 15; clone_size: .; cdr3_aa: CASSQWTSGSYEQYF; cdr3_nt: TGCGCCAGCAGCCAATGGACTAGCGGGAGCTACGAGCAGTACTTC
v_call: TRBV4-1; j_call: TRBJ2-1; d_call: .; cdr3_length: 17; clone_size: .; cdr3_aa: CASSQSAGTIPNNEQFF; cdr3_nt: TGCGCCAGCAGCCAATCAGCCGGGACCATCCCAAATAATGAGCAGTTCTTC
v_call: TRBV5-1; j_call: TRBJ2-7; d_call: .; cdr3_length: 15; clone_size: .; cdr3_aa: CASSLGRDPTYEQYF; cdr3_nt: TGCGCCAGCAGCTTGGGCAGGGATCCTACCTACGAGCAGTACTTC
v_call: TRBV7-2; j_call: TRBJ1-1; d_call: .; cdr3_length: 15; clone_size: .; cdr3_aa: CASSLYVRGDTEAFF; cdr3_nt: TGTGCCAGCAGCTTATACGTCAGGGGTGACACTGAAGCTTTCTTT
v_call: TRBV5-1; j_call: TRBJ1-1; d_call: .; cdr3_length: 14; clone_size: .; cdr3_aa: CASSLEISGLKAFF; cdr3_nt: TGCGCCAGCAGCTTGGAAATTTCGGGGCTCAAAGCTTTCTTT
v_call: TRBV28; j_call: TRBJ1-2; d_call: .; cdr3_length: 13; clone_size: .; cdr3_aa: CASTPGGGYGYTF; cdr3_nt: TGTGCCAGCACCCCGGGTGGGGGATATGGCTACACCTTC
v_call: TRBV15; j_call: TRBJ2-5; d_call: .; cdr3_length: 15; clone_size: .; cdr3_aa: CATSRPRDNQETQYF; cdr3_nt: TGTGCCACCAGCAGACCCCGGGACAACCAAGAGACCCAGTACTTC
v_call: TRBV7-2; j_call: TRBJ2-2; d_call: .; cdr3_length: 14; clone_size: once; cdr3_aa: CASSLLRNTGELFF; cdr3_nt: TGTGCCAGCAGCCTCCTCAGGAACACCGGGGAGCTGTTTTTT
v_call: TRBV30; j_call: TRBJ2-5; d_call: TRBD2; cdr3_length: 15; clone_size: .; cdr3_aa: CAWSPLAGAGETQYF; cdr3_nt: TGTGCCTGGAGCCCGCTAGCGGGAGCGGGGGAGACCCAGTACTTC
v_call: TRBV11-1; j_call: TRBJ1-4; d_call: .; cdr3_length: 13; clone_size: .; cdr3_aa: CASSLSFNEKLFF; cdr3_nt: TGTGCCAGCAGCTTATCCTTCAATGAAAAACTGTTTTTT
v_call: TRBV27; j_call: TRBJ1-4; d_call: .; cdr3_length: 15; clone_size: .; cdr3_aa: CASSLIGLGNEKLFF; cdr3_nt: TGTGCCAGCAGTTTAATCGGGCTAGGTAATGAAAAACTGTTTTTT
v_call: TRBV5-4; j_call: TRBJ1-3; d_call: .; cdr3_length: 14; clone_size: few; cdr3_aa: CASSKDRIGNTIYF; cdr3_nt: TGTGCCAGCAGCAAGGACAGAATCGGAAACACCATATATTTT
v_call: TRBV4-3; j_call: TRBJ2-3; d_call: .; cdr3_length: 17; clone_size: .; cdr3_aa: CASSPQGGRERTDTQYF; cdr3_nt: TGCGCCAGCAGCCCCCAAGGGGGGCGGGAGAGGACAGATACGCAGTATTTT
v_call: TRBV10-3; j_call: TRBJ2-1; d_call: TRBD2; cdr3_length: 16; clone_size: .; cdr3_aa: CAISELAGSSYNEQFF; cdr3_nt: TGTGCCATCAGTGAACTAGCGGGATCCTCCTACAATGAGCAGTTCTTC
v_call: TRBV11-3; j_call: TRBJ2-2; d_call: .; cdr3_length: 16; clone_size: .; cdr3_aa: CASSLEGTQSTGELFF; cdr3_nt: TGTGCCAGCAGCCTAGAAGGGACCCAGTCCACCGGGGAGCTGTTTTTT
v_call: TRBV5-1; j_call: TRBJ2-3; d_call: TRBD1; cdr3_length: 17; clone_size: .; cdr3_aa: CASSLATTGGSTDTQYF; cdr3_nt: TGCGCCAGCAGCTTGGCCACGACAGGGGGAAGCACAGATACGCAGTATTTT
v_call: TRBV5-6; j_call: TRBJ1-2; d_call: .; cdr3_length: 13; clone_size: once; cdr3_aa: CASSLRGARGYTF; cdr3_nt: TGTGCCAGCAGCCTCCGGGGGGCGCGGGGCTACACCTTC
v_call: TRBV7-3; j_call: TRBJ2-1; d_call: TRBD1; cdr3_length: 13; clone_size: .; cdr3_aa: CASSQGQGYEQFF; cdr3_nt: TGTGCCAGCAGCCAGGGACAGGGGTATGAGCAGTTCTTC
v_call: TRBV5-6; j_call: TRBJ2-2; d_call: .; cdr3_length: 13; clone_size: .; cdr3_aa: CASSLSVGGELFF; cdr3_nt: TGTGCCAGCAGCTTGTCGGTGGGCGGGGAGCTGTTTTTT
v_call: TRBV5-1; j_call: TRBJ2-3; d_call: .; cdr3_length: 13; clone_size: once; cdr3_aa: CASSVKGADTQYF; cdr3_nt: TGCGCCAGCAGCGTGAAGGGGGCAGATACGCAGTATTTT
v_call: TRBV5-1; j_call: TRBJ1-3; d_call: .; cdr3_length: 17; clone_size: .; cdr3_aa: CASSLISQAYSGNTIYF; cdr3_nt: TGCGCCAGCAGCTTAATTTCGCAGGCCTACTCTGGAAACACCATATATTTT
v_call: TRBV7-2; j_call: TRBJ2-1; d_call: .; cdr3_length: 16; clone_size: .; cdr3_aa: CASSLVGGTAYNEQFF; cdr3_nt: TGTGCCAGCAGCTTAGTGGGGGGGACAGCTTACAATGAGCAGTTCTTC
v_call: TRBV10-3; j_call: TRBJ2-7; d_call: TRBD2; cdr3_length: 15; clone_size: .; cdr3_aa: CAIRSTSGRATEQYF; cdr3_nt: TGTGCCATCAGGAGCACTAGCGGGAGGGCCACCGAGCAGTACTTC
v_call: TRBV9; j_call: TRBJ1-3; d_call: .; cdr3_length: 14; clone_size: .; cdr3_aa: CASSVGERGDTIYF; cdr3_nt: TGTGCCAGCAGCGTAGGAGAAAGGGGGGACACCATATATTTT
v_call: TRBV28; j_call: TRBJ2-7; d_call: .; cdr3_length: 12; clone_size: .; cdr3_aa: CASSPPFYEQYF; cdr3_nt: TGTGCCAGCAGTCCCCCCTTCTACGAGCAGTACTTC
v_call: TRBV25-1; j_call: TRBJ2-3; d_call: .; cdr3_length: 14; clone_size: .; cdr3_aa: CATAGSLSTDTQYF; cdr3_nt: TGTGCCACCGCCGGGTCCCTAAGCACAGATACGCAGTATTTT
v_call: TRBV6-6; j_call: TRBJ1-1; d_call: .; cdr3_length: 13; clone_size: .; cdr3_aa: CASSYGDSTEAFF; cdr3_nt: TGTGCCAGCAGTTATGGCGACAGCACTGAAGCTTTCTTT
v_call: TRBV5-6; j_call: TRBJ1-5; d_call: .; cdr3_length: 17; clone_size: .; cdr3_aa: CASSVGPLKASNQPQHF; cdr3_nt: TGTGCCAGCAGCGTGGGGCCGCTCAAGGCCAGCAATCAGCCCCAGCATTTT
v_call: TRBV15; j_call: TRBJ1-2; d_call: TRBD1; cdr3_length: 15; clone_size: .; cdr3_aa: CATSRTGTGDYGYTF; cdr3_nt: TGTGCCACCAGCAGGACCGGGACAGGGGACTATGGCTACACCTTC
v_call: TRBV9; j_call: TRBJ2-2; d_call: .; cdr3_length: 16; clone_size: .; cdr3_aa: CASSVGAGANTGELFF; cdr3_nt: TGTGCCAGCAGCGTAGGGGCAGGGGCTAACACCGGGGAGCTGTTTTTT
v_call: TRBV29-1; j_call: TRBJ2-7; d_call: TRBD1; cdr3_length: 12; clone_size: .; cdr3_aa: CSGGTGIYEQYF; cdr3_nt: TGCAGCGGTGGGACAGGGATCTACGAGCAGTACTTC
v_call: TRBV5-1; j_call: TRBJ2-7; d_call: TRBD1; cdr3_length: 13; clone_size: .; cdr3_aa: CASGRDSSYEQYF; cdr3_nt: TGCGCCAGCGGCCGGGACAGTTCCTACGAGCAGTACTTC
v_call: TRBV19; j_call: TRBJ1-4; d_call: .; cdr3_length: 16; clone_size: .; cdr3_aa: CASSPFDRLGSGKLFF; cdr3_nt: TGTGCCAGTAGTCCGTTCGACCGTTTGGGCTCAGGAAAACTGTTTTTT
v_call: TRBV7-9; j_call: TRBJ1-5; d_call: .; cdr3_length: 11; clone_size: .; cdr3_aa: CASSLAEPQHF; cdr3_nt: TGTGCCAGCAGCTTAGCCGAGCCCCAGCATTTT
v_call: TRBV10-1; j_call: TRBJ2-7; d_call: TRBD2; cdr3_length: 20; clone_size: .; cdr3_aa: CASSGWGTEGLAGHSYEQYF; cdr3_nt: TGCGCCAGCAGTGGTTGGGGTACGGAAGGACTAGCGGGGCACTCCTACGAGCAGTACTTC
v_call: TRBV5-1; j_call: TRBJ2-2; d_call: .; cdr3_length: 13; clone_size: .; cdr3_aa: CASSFGDTGELFF; cdr3_nt: TGCGCCAGCAGCTTCGGGGATACCGGGGAGCTGTTTTTT
v_call: TRBV5-1; j_call: TRBJ2-5; d_call: TRBD2; cdr3_length: 14; clone_size: .; cdr3_aa: CASSLVAGVETQYF; cdr3_nt: TGCGCCAGCAGCTTGGTAGCGGGAGTGGAGACCCAGTACTTC
v_call: TRBV7-9; j_call: TRBJ1-1; d_call: .; cdr3_length: 14; clone_size: .; cdr3_aa: CASSLVGGNTEAFF; cdr3_nt: TGTGCCAGCAGCTTAGTGGGCGGAAACACTGAAGCTTTCTTT
v_call: TRBV5-6; j_call: TRBJ2-3; d_call: .; cdr3_length: 15; clone_size: .; cdr3_aa: CASSSFTGTTDTQYF; cdr3_nt: TGTGCCAGCAGCTCATTTACAGGGACCACAGATACGCAGTATTTT
v_call: TRBV28; j_call: TRBJ1-3; d_call: .; cdr3_length: 15; clone_size: .; cdr3_aa: CASSSTALSGNTIYF; cdr3_nt: TGTGCCAGCAGTTCGACAGCCCTCTCTGGAAACACCATATATTTT